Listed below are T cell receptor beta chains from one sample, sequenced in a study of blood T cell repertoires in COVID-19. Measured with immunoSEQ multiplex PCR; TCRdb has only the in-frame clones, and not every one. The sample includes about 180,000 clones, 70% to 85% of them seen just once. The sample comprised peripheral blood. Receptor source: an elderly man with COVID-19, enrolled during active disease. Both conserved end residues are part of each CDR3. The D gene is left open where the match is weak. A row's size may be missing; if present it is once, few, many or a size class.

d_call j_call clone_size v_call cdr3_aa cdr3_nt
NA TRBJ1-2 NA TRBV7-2 CASSSTAPQEGGYTF TGTGCCAGCAGCTCAACTGCTCCCCAGGAGGGTGGCTACACCTTC
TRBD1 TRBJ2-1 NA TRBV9 CASSGGTGSDEQFF TGTGCCAGCAGCGGTGGGACAGGGTCGGATGAGCAGTTCTTC
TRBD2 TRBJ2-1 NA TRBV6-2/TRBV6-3 CASSLAGGLYNEQFF TGTGCCAGCAGTTTAGCGGGGGGGCTCTACAATGAGCAGTTCTTC
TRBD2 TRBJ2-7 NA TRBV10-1 CASSESVGTAGEGEQYF TGCGCCAGCAGTGAGTCGGTGGGGACCGCGGGGGAGGGCGAGCAGTACTTC
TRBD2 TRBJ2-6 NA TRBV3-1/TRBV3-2 CASSQGRGLISGANVPTF TGTGCCAGCAGCCAAGGGCGGGGGTTAATCTCTGGGGCCAACGTCCCGACTTTC
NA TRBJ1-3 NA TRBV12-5 CASGRQYSAGNTIYF TGTGCTAGTGGTAGACAGTATAGTGCCGGAAACACCATATATTTT
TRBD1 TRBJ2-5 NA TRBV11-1 CASSSPGTGQETQYF TGTGCCAGCAGCTCCCCTGGGACAGGGCAAGAGACCCAGTACTTC
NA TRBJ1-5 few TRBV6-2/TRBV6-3 CASSSHLGVQPQHF TGTGCCAGCAGTTCCCATCTCGGGGTTCAGCCCCAGCATTTT
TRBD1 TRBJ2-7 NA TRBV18 CASSPQGAHEQYF TGTGCCAGCTCACCACAGGGGGCTCACGAGCAGTACTTC
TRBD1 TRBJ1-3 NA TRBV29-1 CSVVDRHSGNTIYF TGCAGCGTGGTGGACAGGCACTCTGGAAACACCATATATTTT
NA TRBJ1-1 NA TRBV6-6 CASSKYQGNTEAFF TGTGCCAGCAGTAAGTATCAGGGGAACACTGAAGCTTTCTTT
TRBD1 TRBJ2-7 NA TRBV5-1 CASSLGRDSPSYEQYF TGCGCCAGCAGCTTGGGTCGGGACAGTCCTTCCTACGAGCAGTACTTC
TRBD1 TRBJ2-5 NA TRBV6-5 CASSIQGASGKYF TGTGCCAGCAGTATACAGGGGGCGAGCGGGAAGTACTTC